This is a list of T cell receptor beta chains from one sample in a study of post-analysis software for immune sequencing data. TCRdb itself ran the PCR reads through MiXCR, one entry per CDR3 protein. The sample has 450,000 or so distinct CDR3 sequences, under 55% seen once. Sequencing was performed on blood. All receptors derive from a girl aged 5-17 years with multiple sclerosis. Each CDR3 is given with its conserved first and last residue. A D gene is named only where the DNA matches it firmly. Clone size is stated in some rows and not others, as once, few, many or a class when expanded.

J | V | D | size | length | DNA | CDR3
TRBJ2-3 | TRBV6-5 | TRBD1 | - | 15 | TGTGCCAGCAGCCACACAGGGGCCAGCACAGATACGCAGTATTTT | CASSHTGASTDTQYF
TRBJ2-1 | TRBV7-2 | TRBD2 | - | 15 | TGTGCCAGCAGCCTCGGGGGGGCAGGAGACAATGAGCAGTTCTTC | CASSLGGAGDNEQFF
TRBJ2-5 | TRBV20-1 | - | - | 11 | TGCGGTGCTACGCGAGAAGAGACCCAGTACTTC | CGATREETQYF
TRBJ2-3 | TRBV7-3 | - | few | 16 | TGTGCCAGCAGCTTAATGCCAGCGGCAAGCACAGATACGCAGTATTTT | CASSLMPAASTDTQYF
TRBJ2-3 | TRBV28 | TRBD1 | - | 17 | TGTGCCAGCAGTCCGCACACAGGGGGGTTTAGCACAGATACGCAGTATTTT | CASSPHTGGFSTDTQYF
TRBJ1-4 | TRBV20-1 | - | - | 14 | TGCAGTGCGGGAGTTACAGGGCTAAATGAAGAACTGTTTTTT | CSAGVTGLNEELFF
TRBJ1-2 | TRBV29-1 | - | few | 14 | TGCAGCGTTGAAGGCCCGGGTACTATCTATGGCTACACCTTC | CSVEGPGTIYGYTF
TRBJ2-7 | TRBV7-9 | TRBD2 | few | 14 | TGTGCCAGCAGCCGGACTAGCGGCCCCTACGAGCAGTACTTC | CASSRTSGPYEQYF
TRBJ2-3 | TRBV12-3/TRBV12-4 | - | - | 15 | TGTGCCAGCAGTGAATATCGGACGTCCGGGGATACGCAGTATTTT | CASSEYRTSGDTQYF
TRBJ2-7 | TRBV28 | TRBD1 | - | 14 | TGTGCCGGCAGTGGGACAGGCAGCTCCTACGAGCAGTACTTC | CAGSGTGSSYEQYF
TRBJ1-2 | TRBV12-3/TRBV12-4 | - | few | 13 | TGTGCCAGCAGTTTAGTGACTAACTATGGCTACACCTTC | CASSLVTNYGYTF
TRBJ2-1 | TRBV6-1 | TRBD2 | - | 16 | TGTGCCAGCAGTGAAGCGGCTAGCGGGAGGGCCCGTGAGCAGTTCTTC | CASSEAASGRAREQFF
TRBJ2-1 | TRBV7-8 | - | few | 16 | TGTGCCAGCAGCTTATCCGGAGGGGGGGTCTACAATGAGCAGTTCTTC | CASSLSGGGVYNEQFF
TRBJ1-5 | TRBV2 | - | - | 13 | TGTGCCAGCCTGGGGGGATGGAATCAGCCCCAGCATTTT | CASLGGWNQPQHF
TRBJ1-1 | TRBV28 | - | - | 14 | TGTGCCAGCAGTTGGGCGACAGCGAACACTGAAGCTTTCTTT | CASSWATANTEAFF
TRBJ1-5 | TRBV4-1 | - | few | 14 | TGCGCCAGCAGCCAAGAATCTAGGGGTCAGCCCCAGCATTTT | CASSQESRGQPQHF
TRBJ2-5 | TRBV20-1 | TRBD2 | - | 14 | TGCAGTGCCACTAGCGGGGGGGACCTAGAGACCCAGTACTTC | CSATSGGDLETQYF
TRBJ1-2 | TRBV28 | - | - | 14 | TGTGCCAGCAGTTTAGGGATTATAGGGGATGGCTACACCTTC | CASSLGIIGDGYTF
TRBJ2-5 | TRBV28 | - | - | 15 | TGTGCCAGCGCACGTCATAAGCGGGACCAAGAGACCCAGTACTTC | CASARHKRDQETQYF
TRBJ1-2 | TRBV29-1 | TRBD1 | few | 13 | TGCAGCGTTGCAGGGGGCCGGAGCTATGGCTACACCTTC | CSVAGGRSYGYTF
TRBJ1-4 | TRBV7-2 | - | - | 15 | TGTGCCAGCAGCTTCCGTCCACAGGGCGGTGAAAAACTGTTTTTT | CASSFRPQGGEKLFF
TRBJ2-3 | TRBV6-2/TRBV6-3 | TRBD2 | - | 13 | TGTGCCAGCAGTTGGGGGACTAGCGGAGCGCAGTATTTT | CASSWGTSGAQYF
TRBJ2-3 | TRBV24-1 | - | - | 17 | TGTGCCACCAGTGATTTCGGAGGCGCCCACAGCACAGATACGCAGTATTTT | CATSDFGGAHSTDTQYF
TRBJ1-2 | TRBV20-1 | TRBD1 | once | 12 | TGCAGTGCGCTGGGACAGCTCTATGGCTACACCTTC | CSALGQLYGYTF
TRBJ2-3 | TRBV6-4 | TRBD2 | few | 14 | TGTGCCAGCAGTGTGGCGGGAGACACAGATACGCAGTATTTT | CASSVAGDTDTQYF
TRBJ1-4 | TRBV5-4 | TRBD1 | - | 15 | TGTGCCAGCAGACGGGACAGCTCAACTAATGAAAAACTGTTTTTT | CASRRDSSTNEKLFF
TRBJ2-1 | TRBV14 | TRBD2 | few | 17 | TGTGCCAGCAGCCACGAGACTAGCGGGAGGGCCTGGAATGAGCAGTTCTTC | CASSHETSGRAWNEQFF
TRBJ2-3 | TRBV5-1 | TRBD1 | - | 14 | TGCGCCAGCACTCGGACAGGCATCACAGATACGCAGTATTTT | CASTRTGITDTQYF
TRBJ2-3 | TRBV11-3 | - | - | 16 | TGTGCCAGCAGCGCCGGGGGTAAAGGAGAGACAGATACGCAGTATTTT | CASSAGGKGETDTQYF
TRBJ2-4 | TRBV24-1 | - | - | 13 | TGTGCCACCAACAGCGGGTCCTCCTACGGGCAGTACTTC | CATNSGSSYGQYF
TRBJ2-5 | TRBV7-2 | TRBD2 | - | 16 | TGTGCCAGCAGCTTACGTGGGAGGGCAATTAGGGAGACCCAGTACTTC | CASSLRGRAIRETQYF
TRBJ2-3 | TRBV9 | - | many | 14 | TGTGCCAGCAGCGCGAATCGAATCACAGATACGCAGTATTTT | CASSANRITDTQYF
TRBJ1-2 | TRBV5-1 | TRBD1 | - | 15 | TGCGCCAGCAGCTTGGGACAGGGGGCATTGGATGGCTACACCTTC | CASSLGQGALDGYTF
TRBJ2-7 | TRBV20-1 | - | - | 13 | TGCAGTGCTAGAGGAAGGGTGCATTGGGAGCAGTACTTC | CSARGRVHWEQYF
TRBJ2-4 | TRBV7-9 | - | - | 12 | TGTGCCAGCAGCCCGTGGGGGACGTGGCAGTACTTC | CASSPWGTWQYF
TRBJ1-1 | TRBV5-1 | - | - | 14 | TGCGCCAGCAGCTTGCGACGGGGGGTAACTGAAGCTTTCTTT | CASSLRRGVTEAFF
TRBJ2-1 | TRBV24-1 | - | once | 11 | TGTGCCACCCAGATAGACAATGAGCAGTTCTTC | CATQIDNEQFF
TRBJ2-5 | TRBV20-1 | - | - | 14 | TGCAGTGCTAGAGGATCGGCCCCCCGGGGGACCCAGTACTTC | CSARGSAPRGTQYF
TRBJ1-5 | TRBV6-5 | TRBD1 | - | 16 | TGTGCCAGCAGTAAGACAGGGGCTTATAGCAATCAGCCCCAGCATTTT | CASSKTGAYSNQPQHF
TRBJ1-2 | TRBV6-6 | - | - | 14 | TGTGCCAGCAGTTACTTCCCACCTAACTATGGCTACACCTTC | CASSYFPPNYGYTF
TRBJ1-5 | TRBV12-3/TRBV12-4 | TRBD1 | few | 15 | TGTGCCGGCAGTTTAGTTGACAGGGCAGATCAGCCCCAGCATTTT | CAGSLVDRADQPQHF
TRBJ2-7 | TRBV7-3 | - | few | 13 | TGTGCCAGCAGCTTAAACAGGGACGACGAGCAGTACTTC | CASSLNRDDEQYF
TRBJ1-1 | TRBV20-1 | - | - | 15 | TGCAGTGCTAGTTGGGGGGAAGGTATGAACACTGAAGCTTTCTTT | CSASWGEGMNTEAFF
TRBJ1-1 | TRBV20-1 | - | - | 13 | TGCAGTGCTGGCTTACAATCGGGGGAAAGGGCTTTCTTT | CSAGLQSGERAFF
TRBJ1-1 | TRBV3-1 | TRBD1 | - | 15 | TGTGCCAGCAGTCCTCGGGACAGGGGAAGCACTGAAGCTTTCTTT | CASSPRDRGSTEAFF
TRBJ2-1 | TRBV15 | TRBD2 | few | 12 | TGTGCCACCAGCACTACTAGCGGAGAGCAGTTCTTC | CATSTTSGEQFF
TRBJ2-7 | TRBV28 | - | - | 12 | TGTGCCAGCAGCGGCAAGAACCACGAGCAGTACTTC | CASSGKNHEQYF
TRBJ2-5 | TRBV7-9 | TRBD1 | few | 15 | TGTGCCAGCAGCTTAGTCGGCAGGGGGCAAGAGACCCAGTACTTC | CASSLVGRGQETQYF
TRBJ2-7 | TRBV7-9 | TRBD2 | - | 15 | TGTGCCAGCGGATCCGATTTAGCGGGAGGGCGGGAGCAGTACTTC | CASGSDLAGGREQYF
TRBJ2-1 | TRBV4-1 | - | - | 15 | TGCGCCAGCAGCCAAGTTTACGGGGCCTACAATGAGCAGTTCTTC | CASSQVYGAYNEQFF
TRBJ2-7 | TRBV20-1 | - | - | 15 | TGCAGTGCTAGAGATCCGGGCAGGAGCTCCTACGAGCAGTACTTC | CSARDPGRSSYEQYF
TRBJ2-7 | TRBV5-1 | TRBD1 | - | 14 | TGCGCCAGCAGCCTAGGACAGGCCCCCAACGAGCAGTACTTC | CASSLGQAPNEQYF
TRBJ2-7 | TRBV4-1 | - | few | 15 | TGCGCCAGCAGCCAAACCTGGACAGATATTTACGAGCAGTACTTC | CASSQTWTDIYEQYF
TRBJ2-3 | TRBV27 | - | once | 13 | TGTGCCAGCAGTTTGCGGCGCACAGATACGCAGTATTTT | CASSLRRTDTQYF